This TCR beta chain emerged from a study of blood T cell repertoires in COVID-19. Overall study: T cells, B-cell-depleted T cells, or PBMCs provided the cDNA or gDNA that served as material.

The V end was cut by 6 bases, the J end by 4 bases, with 22 bases between. The CDR3 sequence is 17 residues long. CDR1 SGHTA and CDR2 FQGNSA come from the germline V gene. In the original workflow: Amplified reference gene primers provided the basis for estimating nucleated cell counts. Produced via immunoSEQ multiplex PCR; TCRdb's table is partial and in-frame only. V, J and clone size are taken as reported in that table, and D and trimming were inferred from the DNA itself. The data contain about 190,000 clones, around four fifths of them singletons. The source is a man aged 45-65 years with active or convalescent COVID-19. J is TRBJ1-3 and V is TRBV7-2; a weak D match, TRBD1 (6 bases). Sequencing input: peripheral blood. The CDR3 DNA sequence: TGTGCCAGCAGTTTTTTGGCCGGCAGGGGCAAGGGAAACACCATATATTTT. Amino acid sequence: CASSFLAGRGKGNTIYF. Combining the CDR3 with reference TRBV7-2 and TRBJ1-3 gives the whole variable domain GAGVSQSPSNKVTEKGKDVELRCDPISGHTALYWYRQSLGQGLEFLIYFQGNSAPDKSGLPSDRFSAERTGGSVSTLTIQRTQQEDSAVYLCASSFLAGRGKGNTIYFGEGSWLTVV.